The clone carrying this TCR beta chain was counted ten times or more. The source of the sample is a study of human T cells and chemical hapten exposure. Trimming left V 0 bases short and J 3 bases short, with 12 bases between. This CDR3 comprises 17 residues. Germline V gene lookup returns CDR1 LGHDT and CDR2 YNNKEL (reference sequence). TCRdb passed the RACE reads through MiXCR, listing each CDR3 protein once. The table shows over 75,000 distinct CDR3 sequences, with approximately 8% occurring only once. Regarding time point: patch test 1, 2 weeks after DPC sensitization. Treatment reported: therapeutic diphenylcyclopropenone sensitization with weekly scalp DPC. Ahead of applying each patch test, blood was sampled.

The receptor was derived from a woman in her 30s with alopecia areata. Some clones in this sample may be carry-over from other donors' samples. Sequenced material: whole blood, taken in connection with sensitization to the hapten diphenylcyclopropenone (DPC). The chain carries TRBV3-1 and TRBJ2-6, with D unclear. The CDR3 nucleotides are TGTGCCAGCAGCCAAGAAGGATCAGGCTTTGGGGCCAACGTCCTGACTTTC. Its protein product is CASSQEGSGFGANVLTF.